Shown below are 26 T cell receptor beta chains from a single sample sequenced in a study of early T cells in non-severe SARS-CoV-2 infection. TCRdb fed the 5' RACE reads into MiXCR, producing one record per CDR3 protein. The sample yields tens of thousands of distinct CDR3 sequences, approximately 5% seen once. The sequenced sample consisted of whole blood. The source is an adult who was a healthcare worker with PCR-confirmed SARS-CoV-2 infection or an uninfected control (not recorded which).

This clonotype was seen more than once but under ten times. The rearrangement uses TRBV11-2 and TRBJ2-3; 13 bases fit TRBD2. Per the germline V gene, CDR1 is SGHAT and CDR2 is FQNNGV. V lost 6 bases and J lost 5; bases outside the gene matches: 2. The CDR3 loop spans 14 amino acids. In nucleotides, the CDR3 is TGTGCCAGCAGACTAGCGGGGGGGCAAGATACGCAGTATTTT. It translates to CASRLAGGQDTQYF.

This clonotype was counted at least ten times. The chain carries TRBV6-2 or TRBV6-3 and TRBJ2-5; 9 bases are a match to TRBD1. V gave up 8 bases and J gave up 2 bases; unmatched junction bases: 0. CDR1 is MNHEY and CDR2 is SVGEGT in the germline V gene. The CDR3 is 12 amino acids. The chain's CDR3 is CASGQGQETQYF. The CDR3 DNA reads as TGTGCCAGCGGACAGGGGCAAGAGACCCAGTACTTC.

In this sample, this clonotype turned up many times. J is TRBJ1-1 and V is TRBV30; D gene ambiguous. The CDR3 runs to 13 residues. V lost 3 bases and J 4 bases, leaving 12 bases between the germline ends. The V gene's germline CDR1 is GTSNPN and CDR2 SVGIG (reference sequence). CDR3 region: CAWRTPLGTEAFF. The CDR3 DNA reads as TGTGCCTGGAGGACACCCCTCGGCACTGAAGCTTTCTTT.

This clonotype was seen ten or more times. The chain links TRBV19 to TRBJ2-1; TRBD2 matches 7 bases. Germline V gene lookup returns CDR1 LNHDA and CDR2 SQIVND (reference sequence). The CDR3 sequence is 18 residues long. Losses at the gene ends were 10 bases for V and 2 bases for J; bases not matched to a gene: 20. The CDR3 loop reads CATGDGPYAGAAYNEQFF. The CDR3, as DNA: TGTGCCACCGGCGATGGCCCCTACGCGGGAGCGGCCTACAATGAGCAGTTCTTC.

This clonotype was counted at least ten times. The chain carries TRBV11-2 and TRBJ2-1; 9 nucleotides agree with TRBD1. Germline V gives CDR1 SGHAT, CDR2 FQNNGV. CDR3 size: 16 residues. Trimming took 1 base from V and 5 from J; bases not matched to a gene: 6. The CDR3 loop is CASSLVGTGTHNEQFF. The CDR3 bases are TGTGCCAGCAGCTTAGTGGGGACAGGGACCCACAATGAGCAGTTCTTC.

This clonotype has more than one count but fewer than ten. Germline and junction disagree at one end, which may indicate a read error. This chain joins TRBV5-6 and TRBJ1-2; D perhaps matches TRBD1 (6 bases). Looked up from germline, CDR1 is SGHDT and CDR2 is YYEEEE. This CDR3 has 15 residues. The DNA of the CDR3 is TGTACCAGCAGCTTTACAGGGAGGACTAACTATGGCTACACCTTC. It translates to CTSSFTGRTNYGYTF. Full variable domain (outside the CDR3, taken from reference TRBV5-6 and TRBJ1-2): DAGVTQSPTHLIKTRGQQVTLRCSPKSGHDTVSWYQQALGQGPQFIFQYYEEEERQRGNFPDRFSGHQFPNYSSELNVNALLLGDSALYLCTSSFTGRTNYGYTFGSGTRLTVV.

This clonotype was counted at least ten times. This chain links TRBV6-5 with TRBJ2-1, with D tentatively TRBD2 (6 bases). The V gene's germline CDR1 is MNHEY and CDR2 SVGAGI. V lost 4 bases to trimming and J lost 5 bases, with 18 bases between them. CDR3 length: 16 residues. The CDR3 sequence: CASSFSGGEVNNEQFF. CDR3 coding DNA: TGTGCCAGCAGTTTCTCCGGAGGGGAAGTGAACAATGAGCAGTTCTTC.

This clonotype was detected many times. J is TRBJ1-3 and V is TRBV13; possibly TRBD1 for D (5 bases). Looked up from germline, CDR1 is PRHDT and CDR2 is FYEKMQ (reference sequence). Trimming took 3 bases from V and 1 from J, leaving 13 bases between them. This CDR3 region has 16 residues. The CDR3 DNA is TGTGCCAGCAGCTTCACTCCGACAGCGTCTGGAAACACCATATATTTT. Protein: CASSFTPTASGNTIYF.

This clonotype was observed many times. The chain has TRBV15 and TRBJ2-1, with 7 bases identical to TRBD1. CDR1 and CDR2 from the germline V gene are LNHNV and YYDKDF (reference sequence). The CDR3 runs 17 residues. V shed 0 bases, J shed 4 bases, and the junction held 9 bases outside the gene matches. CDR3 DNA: TGTGCCACCAGCAGAGACCAGACAAGGGGGCGATACAATGAGCAGTTCTTC. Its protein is CATSRDQTRGRYNEQFF.

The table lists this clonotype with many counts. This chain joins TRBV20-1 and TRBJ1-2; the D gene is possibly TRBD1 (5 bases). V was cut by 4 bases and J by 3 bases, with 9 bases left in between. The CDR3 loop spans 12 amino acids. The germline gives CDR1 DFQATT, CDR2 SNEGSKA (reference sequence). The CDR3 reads CSATGNHYGYTF. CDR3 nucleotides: TGCAGTGCTACAGGGAACCACTATGGCTACACCTTC.

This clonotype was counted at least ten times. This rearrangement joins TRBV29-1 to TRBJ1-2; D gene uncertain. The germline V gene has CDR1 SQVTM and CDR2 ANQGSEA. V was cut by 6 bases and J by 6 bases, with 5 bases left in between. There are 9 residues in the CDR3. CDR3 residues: CSVSNGYTF. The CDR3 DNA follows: TGCAGCGTGTCGAATGGCTACACCTTC.

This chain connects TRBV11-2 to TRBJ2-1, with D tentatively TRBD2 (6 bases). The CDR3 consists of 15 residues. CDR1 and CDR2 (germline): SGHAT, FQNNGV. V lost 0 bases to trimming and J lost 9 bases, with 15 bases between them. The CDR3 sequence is CASSLDGGRAGEQFF. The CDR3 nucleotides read TGTGCCAGCAGCTTAGACGGGGGTCGGGCGGGTGAGCAGTTCTTC.

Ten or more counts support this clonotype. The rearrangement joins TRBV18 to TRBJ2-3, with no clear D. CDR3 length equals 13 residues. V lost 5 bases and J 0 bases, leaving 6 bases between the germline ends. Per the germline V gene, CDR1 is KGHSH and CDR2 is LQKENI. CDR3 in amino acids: CASSTVSTDTQYF. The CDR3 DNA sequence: TGTGCCAGCTCAACCGTGAGCACAGATACGCAGTATTTT.

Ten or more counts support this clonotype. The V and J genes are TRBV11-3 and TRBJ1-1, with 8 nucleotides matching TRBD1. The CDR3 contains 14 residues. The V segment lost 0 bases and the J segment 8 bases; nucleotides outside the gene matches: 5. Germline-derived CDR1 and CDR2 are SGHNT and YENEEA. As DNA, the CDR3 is TGTGCCAGCAGCTTAGATCCAGGGGGCGCGGAAGCTTTCTTT. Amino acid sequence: CASSLDPGGAEAFF.

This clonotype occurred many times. This chain's CDR3 is CASSLVLAGDSTDTQYF. The CDR3 DNA reads TGCGCCAGCAGCTTGGTGCTAGCGGGGGATAGCACAGATACGCAGTATTTT. The rearrangement uses TRBV5-1 and TRBJ2-3; 10 nucleotides line up with TRBD2. Losses at the gene ends were 0 bases for V and 0 bases for J; bases not matched to a gene: 4. The CDR3 is made up of 17 amino acids. CDR1 is SGHRS, CDR2 YFSETQ, per germline.

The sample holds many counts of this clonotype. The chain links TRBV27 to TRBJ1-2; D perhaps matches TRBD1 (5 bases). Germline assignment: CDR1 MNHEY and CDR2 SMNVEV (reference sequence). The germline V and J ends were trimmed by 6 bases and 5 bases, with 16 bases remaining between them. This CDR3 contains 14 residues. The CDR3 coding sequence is TGTGCCAGCAGCCTTTTCCCAGGGCTGTATGGCTACACCTTC. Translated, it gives CASSLFPGLYGYTF.

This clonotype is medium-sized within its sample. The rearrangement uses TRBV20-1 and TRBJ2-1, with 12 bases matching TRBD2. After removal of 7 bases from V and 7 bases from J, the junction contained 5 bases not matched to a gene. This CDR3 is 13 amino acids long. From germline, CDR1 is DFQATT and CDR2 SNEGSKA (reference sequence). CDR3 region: CSGLAGGLNEQFF. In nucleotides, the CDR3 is TGCAGTGGCCTAGCGGGAGGGCTGAATGAGCAGTTCTTC.

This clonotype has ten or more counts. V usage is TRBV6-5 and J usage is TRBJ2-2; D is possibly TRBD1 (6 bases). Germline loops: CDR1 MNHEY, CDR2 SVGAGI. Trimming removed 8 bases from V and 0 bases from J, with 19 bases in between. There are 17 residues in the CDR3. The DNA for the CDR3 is TGTGCCAGCCAAACCAAGACAGGTGGTTCGAACACCGGGGAGCTGTTTTTT. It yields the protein CASQTKTGGSNTGELFF.

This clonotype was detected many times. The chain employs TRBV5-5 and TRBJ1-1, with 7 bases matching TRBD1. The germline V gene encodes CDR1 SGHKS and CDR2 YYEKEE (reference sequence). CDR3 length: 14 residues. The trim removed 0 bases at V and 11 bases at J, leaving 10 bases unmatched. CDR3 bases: TGTGCCAGCAGCTTGGTCGGGACAGACAAAGGGGCTTTCTTT. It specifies CASSLVGTDKGAFF.

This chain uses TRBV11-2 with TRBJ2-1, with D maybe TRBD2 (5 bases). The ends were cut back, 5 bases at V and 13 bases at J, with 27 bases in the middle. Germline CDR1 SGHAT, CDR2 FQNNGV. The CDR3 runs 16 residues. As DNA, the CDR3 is TGTGCCAGCAGCCCGAGCGGCGGTATACCGACAATGAACCAGTTCTTC. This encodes CASSPSGGIPTMNQFF.

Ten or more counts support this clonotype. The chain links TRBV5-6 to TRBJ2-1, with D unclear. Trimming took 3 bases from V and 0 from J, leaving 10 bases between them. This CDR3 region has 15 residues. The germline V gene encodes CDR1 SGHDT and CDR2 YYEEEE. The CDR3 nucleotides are TGTGCCAGCAGCTCGGACGTCAGCTCCTACAATGAGCAGTTCTTC. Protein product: CASSSDVSSYNEQFF. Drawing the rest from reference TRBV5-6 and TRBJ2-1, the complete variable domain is DAGVTQSPTHLIKTRGQQVTLRCSPKSGHDTVSWYQQALGQGPQFIFQYYEEEERQRGNFPDRFSGHQFPNYSSELNVNALLLGDSALYLCASSSDVSSYNEQFFGPGTRLTVL.

The CDR3 reads CASSYSEQGKEQYF. For the CDR3, the DNA is TGTGCCAGCAGTTACTCAGAACAGGGAAAGGAGCAGTACTTC. This rearrangement joins TRBV6-6 to TRBJ2-7, with D possibly matching TRBD1 (6 bases). Per germline, CDR1 MNHNY and CDR2 SVGAGI (reference sequence). The length of the CDR3 is 14 residues. Between the trimmed V and J ends, which lost 0 bases and 7 bases, there was a span of 13 bases.

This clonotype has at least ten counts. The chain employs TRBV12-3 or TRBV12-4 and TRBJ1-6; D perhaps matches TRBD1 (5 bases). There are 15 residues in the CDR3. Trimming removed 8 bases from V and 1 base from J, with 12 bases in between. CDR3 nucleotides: TGTGCCAGCGGAAATCAGGGATCCTATAATTCACCCCTCCACTTT. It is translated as CASGNQGSYNSPLHF.

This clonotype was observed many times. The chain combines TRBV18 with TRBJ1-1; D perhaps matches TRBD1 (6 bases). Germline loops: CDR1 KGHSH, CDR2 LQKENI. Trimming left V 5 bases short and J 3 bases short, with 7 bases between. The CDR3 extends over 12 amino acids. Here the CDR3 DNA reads TGTGCCAGCTCAAGACAGGACACTGAAGCTTTCTTT. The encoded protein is CASSRQDTEAFF.

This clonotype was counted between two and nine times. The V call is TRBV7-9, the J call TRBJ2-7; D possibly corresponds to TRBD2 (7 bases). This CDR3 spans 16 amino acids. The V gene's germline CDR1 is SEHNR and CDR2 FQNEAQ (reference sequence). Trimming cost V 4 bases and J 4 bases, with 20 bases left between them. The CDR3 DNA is TGTGCCAGCAGCTCCCGGAATAGGGGGGGGCTATACGAGCAGTACTTC. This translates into CASSSRNRGGLYEQYF.

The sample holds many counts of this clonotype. CDR3 nucleotide sequence: TGCGCCAGCAGCCCAGCGGAGAGGGGCACAGATACGCAGTATTTT. Translated: CASSPAERGTDTQYF. The chain combines TRBV10-2 with TRBJ2-3, with a weak D call TRBD2 (5 bases). This CDR3 has 15 residues. V was trimmed by 6 bases and J by 1 base, leaving 14 bases between them. Germline CDR1 is WSHSY and CDR2 is SAAADI.